The source of this T cell receptor (beta chain) is a study of blood T cell repertoires in COVID-19. CDR1 is SNHLY, CDR2 FYNNEI, per germline. CDR3 length: 11 residues. The germline V and J ends were trimmed by 4 bases and 7 bases, with 5 bases remaining between them. Only in-frame clones appear in the TCRdb table, and some are missing; sequencing was by immunoSEQ multiplex PCR. The sample yields about 240,000 clones, about nine tenths seen once. The receptor was isolated from a man in his thirties or forties with COVID-19, enrolled during active disease. What was sequenced was peripheral blood. J is TRBJ1-3 and V is TRBV2; D is unclear. For the CDR3, the DNA is TGTGCCAGCAGTGTCGGTAACACCATATATTTT. Translating gives CASSVGNTIYF.